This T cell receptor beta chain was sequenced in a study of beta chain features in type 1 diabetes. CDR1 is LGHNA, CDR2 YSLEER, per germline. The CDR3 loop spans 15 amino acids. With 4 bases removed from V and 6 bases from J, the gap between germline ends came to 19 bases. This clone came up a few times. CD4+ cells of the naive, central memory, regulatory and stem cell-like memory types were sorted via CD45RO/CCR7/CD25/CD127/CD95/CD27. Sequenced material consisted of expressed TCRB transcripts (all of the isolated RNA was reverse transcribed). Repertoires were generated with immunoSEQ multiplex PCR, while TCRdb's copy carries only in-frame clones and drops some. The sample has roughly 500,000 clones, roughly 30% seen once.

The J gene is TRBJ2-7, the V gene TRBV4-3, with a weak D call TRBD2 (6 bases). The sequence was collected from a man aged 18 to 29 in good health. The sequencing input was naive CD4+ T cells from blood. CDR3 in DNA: TGCGCCAGCAGCCGTTGGGCGGGGCTCACGGCCGAGCAGTACTTC. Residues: CASSRWAGLTAEQYF.